This T cell receptor beta chain was recovered during a study of cytomegalovirus exposure and HLA in healthy donors. Healthy bone marrow donors made up the donor group. Likely unrecorded immune exposures existed in these nominally healthy donors. The study ran its PCR with 60 Vbeta and 13 Jbeta primers. Assay used: immunoSEQ multiplex PCR; TCRdb lists only in-frame clones, some missing. The sample shows about 88,000 clones, 75% to 90% of them seen only once. This CDR3 has 19 residues. The V gene's germline CDR1 is WNHNN and CDR2 SYGVQD (reference sequence). V lost 2 bases, J lost 0 bases, and 16 bases stayed unmatched. Study-wide results and caveats: According to the study, about 180 TCR beta chains were cytomegalovirus-associated.

Only one count was recorded for this clone. No antigen is known for it. The source of this sequence is a man younger than 30 in good health and CMV-seronegative. Sequencing was done on a sample of PBMCs. The V call is TRBV10-1, the J call TRBJ2-7; 7 bases match TRBD1. The CDR3 nucleotides are TGCGCCAGCAGTGAGCGGAGTCTGACAAGGACAGGAGCCTCCTACGAGCAGTACTTC. It yields the protein CASSERSLTRTGASYEQYF.